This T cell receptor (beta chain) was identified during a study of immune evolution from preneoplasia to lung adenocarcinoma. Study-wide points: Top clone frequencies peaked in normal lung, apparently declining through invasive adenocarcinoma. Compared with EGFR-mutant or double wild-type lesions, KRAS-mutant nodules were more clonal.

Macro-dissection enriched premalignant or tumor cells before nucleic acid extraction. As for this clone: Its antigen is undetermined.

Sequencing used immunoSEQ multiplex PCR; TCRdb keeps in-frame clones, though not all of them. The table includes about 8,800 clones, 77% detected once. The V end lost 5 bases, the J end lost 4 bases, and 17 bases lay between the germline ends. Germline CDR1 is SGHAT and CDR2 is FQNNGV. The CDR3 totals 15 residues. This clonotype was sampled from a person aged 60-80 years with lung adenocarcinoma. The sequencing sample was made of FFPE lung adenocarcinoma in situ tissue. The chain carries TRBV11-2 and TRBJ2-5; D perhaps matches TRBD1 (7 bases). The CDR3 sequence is CASSQSRGVSETQYF. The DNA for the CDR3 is TGTGCCAGCAGCCAGAGCAGGGGGGTGTCAGAGACCCAGTACTTC.